This T cell receptor beta chain is drawn from a study of blood T cell repertoires in COVID-19. Study details: In each case, the material was cDNA or gDNA derived from T cells, B-cell-depleted T cells, or PBMCs.

Seattle patients were enrolled during active infection and followed longitudinally. The V and J ends lost 3 bases and 7 bases, in that order; junction bases with no gene match: 9. This CDR3 comprises 14 residues. Germline V gene data show CDR1 as DFQATT and CDR2 as SNEGSKA (reference sequence). TCRdb's copy holds only in-frame clones and misses some; the assay was immunoSEQ multiplex PCR. The repertoire holds some 190,000 clones, with 81% as singletons. The specimen sequenced was peripheral blood. The receptor was derived from a woman aged 40 to 49 with COVID-19, enrolled during active disease. The chain combines TRBV20-1 with TRBJ2-5; TRBD2 agrees at 9 bases. The CDR3 loop is CSASLRGGHGTQYF. For the CDR3, the DNA is TGCAGTGCTAGTCTGCGGGGGGGCCATGGGACCCAGTACTTC.